The 16 T cell receptor beta chains presented below share a single source sample, sequenced in a study of blood T cell repertoires in COVID-19. TCRdb's table, derived via immunoSEQ multiplex PCR, lists solely in-frame clones and lacks some. This table holds 110,000 or so clones, approximately 80% found once. Source material: peripheral blood. The receptors here all came from a woman older than 75 with active or convalescent COVID-19.

This rearrangement joins TRBV7-2 to TRBJ2-1; 9 bases line up with TRBD2. J was trimmed by 15 bases and V by 5 bases; bases with no gene match: 5. CDR3 length: 11 amino acids. Germline values: CDR1 SGHTA, CDR2 FQGNSA. CDR3 region: CASSLGLARFF. DNA of the CDR3: TGTGCCAGCAGCCTCGGACTAGCGCGGTTCTTC.

This clone came up a few times. The chain joins TRBV19 to TRBJ1-2, with D uncertain. CDR3 length: 13 amino acids. With 5 bases removed from V and 4 bases from J, the gap between germline ends came to 11 bases. CDR1 LNHDA and CDR2 SQIVND come from the germline V gene (reference sequence). CDR3 nucleotides: TGTGCCAGTAGTCCGACCCGAGGCTATGGCTACACCTTC. This sequence encodes CASSPTRGYGYTF.

This chain uses TRBV6-5 with TRBJ2-7, with 8 bases identical to TRBD2. From germline, CDR1 is MNHEY and CDR2 SVGAGI. The CDR3 is made up of 15 amino acids. V lost 6 bases to trimming and J lost 1 base; unmatched junction nucleotides: 8. The CDR3 loop reads CASSLGLVRSYEQYF. The CDR3 nucleotides are TGTGCCAGCAGCCTGGGACTAGTCCGATCCTACGAGCAGTACTTC.

This chain joins TRBV10-3 and TRBJ1-2; D is uncertain. Trimming removed 6 bases at V and 4 bases at J, with 9 bases between. The CDR3 has 12 amino acids. Per germline, CDR1 ENHRY and CDR2 SYGVKD. The CDR3 sequence: CAIRGDSYGYTF. CDR3 sequence (DNA): TGTGCCATCAGGGGAGATTCCTATGGCTACACCTTC.

V and J are TRBV29-1 and TRBJ1-1; TRBD1 matches 7 bases. J gave up 7 bases and V 4 bases, and 9 bases lay outside the gene matches. The germline CDR1 and CDR2 sequences are SQVTM and ANQGSEA. The CDR3 runs to 13 residues. CDR3 residues: CSVGKDRVLEAFF. The CDR3 bases are TGCAGCGTTGGTAAAGACAGGGTCCTTGAAGCTTTCTTT.

This chain uses TRBV6-6 with TRBJ1-2; 7 bases are shared with TRBD1. J gave up 5 bases and V 2 bases, and 8 bases lay outside the gene matches. Germline V gene lookup returns CDR1 MNHNY and CDR2 SVGAGI (reference sequence). This CDR3 is built from 15 residues. The CDR3 sequence: CASSYGVGTEYGYTF. The CDR3 nucleotides are TGTGCCAGCAGTTACGGAGTTGGGACAGAGTATGGCTACACCTTC.

V gene TRBV18 combines with J gene TRBJ2-1; 10 bases fit TRBD2. Germline CDR1 KGHSH, CDR2 LQKENI. The CDR3 covers 15 residues. Unmatched junction bases numbered 5, after V lost 6 bases and J lost 3 bases. CDR3 sequence (DNA): TGTGCCAGCTCCTCCCTAGCGGGGGACTACAATGAGCAGTTCTTC. Protein: CASSSLAGDYNEQFF.

In its sample, this clone was seen a few times. The V call is TRBV27, the J call TRBJ2-2, with 7 nucleotides matching TRBD1. The CDR3 spans 16 residues. Germline-derived CDR1 and CDR2 are MNHEY and SMNVEV (reference sequence). Germline trimming cut 3 bases from V and 4 bases from J; bases unmatched to any gene: 8. The CDR3, as DNA: TGTGCCAGCAGTTTCTGGGCAGGGGGTTCCACCGGGGAGCTGTTTTTT. Residues: CASSFWAGGSTGELFF.

The chain is built from TRBV19 and TRBJ2-1; 9 nucleotides match TRBD2. The CDR3 covers 19 residues. V trimming: 5 bases; J trimming: 0 bases; junction bases outside the gene matches: 14. Germline-derived CDR1 and CDR2 are LNHDA and SQIVND (reference sequence). CDR3 region: CASSPHAGGPLSSYNEQFF. CDR3 DNA: TGTGCCAGTAGTCCCCATGCGGGAGGGCCTCTTAGCTCCTACAATGAGCAGTTCTTC.

This sequence joins TRBV7-9 and TRBJ2-3; 8 bases are shared with TRBD2. Germline CDR1 is SEHNR and CDR2 is FQNEAQ (reference sequence). The CDR3 loop spans 13 amino acids. The ends lost 7 bases at V and 5 bases at J; junction bases unmatched: 5. CDR3 protein: CASNLLAGDTQYF. The CDR3 bases are TGTGCCAGCAACTTGCTAGCGGGAGATACGCAGTATTTT.

V usage is TRBV7-9 and J usage is TRBJ2-6; tentatively, D is TRBD2 (6 bases). The ends were cut back, 7 bases at V and 0 bases at J, with 16 bases in the middle. Germline CDR1 and CDR2: SEHNR and FQNEAQ (reference sequence). The CDR3 runs 17 residues. CDR3 residues: CASTSRIGGSGANVLTF. The CDR3 DNA follows: TGTGCCAGCACCTCCAGAATCGGGGGCTCTGGGGCCAACGTCCTGACTTTC.

The chain joins TRBV2 to TRBJ1-5; D possibly corresponds to TRBD1 (5 bases). The V gene's germline CDR1 is SNHLY and CDR2 FYNNEI. The V gene lost 5 bases and the J gene lost 1 base, with 12 bases spanning the gap. CDR3 size: 15 residues. This CDR3 reads CASSSGLASNQPQHF. DNA for the CDR3: TGTGCCAGCAGTTCAGGGTTAGCCAGCAATCAGCCCCAGCATTTT.

The chain couples TRBV10-3 to TRBJ1-1; 7 nucleotides align to TRBD1. The CDR3 is 15 residues long. Germline loops: CDR1 ENHRY, CDR2 SYGVKD. With V trimmed by 6 bases and J by 1 base, 8 bases remained unmatched. Here the CDR3 reads CAISKTGARNTEAFF. The DNA for the CDR3 is TGTGCCATCAGCAAAACAGGGGCCAGGAACACTGAAGCTTTCTTT.

The CDR3 sequence is CASSLATGEWEKLFF. CDR3 nucleotide sequence: TGTGCCAGCAGCTTAGCGACAGGGGAGTGGGAAAAACTGTTTTTT. The rearrangement joins TRBV11-2 to TRBJ1-4; TRBD1 agrees at 8 bases. V lost 1 base, J lost 8 bases, and 6 bases stayed unmatched. In germline, CDR1 is SGHAT, CDR2 FQNNGV. The length of the CDR3 is 15 residues. Full variable domain (remainder filled in from reference TRBV11-2 and TRBJ1-4): EAGVAQSPRYKIIEKRQSVAFWCNPISGHATLYWYQQILGQGPKLLIQFQNNGVVDDSQLPKDRFSAERLKGVDSTLKIQPAKLEDSAVYLCASSLATGEWEKLFFGSGTQLSVL.

The chain carries TRBV7-9 and TRBJ1-5; a possible D gene is TRBD1 (6 bases). Looked up from germline, CDR1 is SEHNR and CDR2 is FQNEAQ (reference sequence). The V and J ends lost 5 bases and 0 bases respectively, with 14 bases between them. CDR3 length equals 16 residues. This chain's CDR3 is CASSTRQDNSNQPQHF. DNA for the CDR3: TGTGCCAGCAGCACCCGACAGGATAATAGCAATCAGCCCCAGCATTTT. Combining the CDR3 with reference TRBV7-9 and TRBJ1-5 gives the whole variable domain DTGVSQNPRHKITKRGQNVTFRCDPISEHNRLYWYRQTLGQGPEFLTYFQNEAQLEKSRLLSDRFSAERPKGSFSTLEIQRTEQGDSAMYLCASSTRQDNSNQPQHFGDGTRLSIL.

V is TRBV28 and J is TRBJ2-1; possibly TRBD2 for D (5 bases). Trimming cost V 7 bases and J 3 bases, with 16 bases left between them. CDR1 is MDHEN and CDR2 is SYDVKM in the germline V gene. The CDR3 loop spans 15 amino acids. The CDR3 loop is CASTLGLASYNEQFF. CDR3 DNA sequence: TGTGCCAGCACCCTAGGGCTAGCTAGCTACAATGAGCAGTTCTTC.